Described below is a single T cell receptor (beta chain) sequence and its context. These data originate in a study of blood T cell repertoires in COVID-19. The method was immunoSEQ multiplex PCR; TCRdb's version includes in-frame clones alone and lacks a portion of them. In the table there are roughly 67,000 clones, 85% to 90% of which are singletons. In germline, CDR1 is SNHLY, CDR2 FYNNEI. The CDR3 spans 14 residues. Trimming pared 7 bases from V and 0 bases from J, leaving 10 bases between. Sequenced input: peripheral blood. The chain links TRBV2 to TRBJ1-3; tentatively, D is TRBD1 (5 bases). The clonotype originates from an older woman with acute or convalescent COVID-19. CDR3 amino acids: CASNTGLSGNTIYF. For the CDR3, the DNA is TGTGCCAGCAATACAGGCCTCTCTGGAAACACCATATATTTT.